The entry that follows covers one TCR beta chain sequence. Its target is unknown. These data are taken from a study of CD4 T cell repertoires in COVID-19. Study results and limitations: SARS-CoV and/or HKU1 spike cultures shared between about 6 and 26% of SARS-CoV-2 clonotypes. Several top expanded SARS-CoV-2-reactive clonotypes were shared by two or three memory subsets.

Samples came from patients recovered from mild-to-severe COVID-19. This table comes from immunoSEQ multiplex PCR, and its TCRdb copy is limited to in-frame clones, with some not included. The sample has 70,000 to 95,000 clones, 83% seen once; the top ten hold approximately 0.6%. The sample here was CD4+ T cells from peripheral blood, taken after recovery from COVID-19. This clonotype was obtained from a human donor who had COVID-19.

Written as DNA, the CDR3 is TGTGCCAGCAGCCGGGATATTAACACTGAAGCTTTCTTT. Protein product: CASSRDINTEAFF. The rearrangement links TRBV11-2 to TRBJ1-1; D not resolved. V was clipped by 5 bases and J by 2 bases, with 9 bases between them. The CDR3 runs 13 residues. Germline V lookup: CDR1 SGHAT, CDR2 FQNNGV.